This T cell receptor (beta chain) was identified during a study of post-analysis software for immune sequencing data. Study-wide results and caveats: Significantly lower normalized Chao1 diversity was found in patients with multiple sclerosis relative to controls. Under the F measure, samples that were prepared in one batch clustered strongly together. With TRBV5-6, TRBV5-1 and TRBV20-1 included, several TRBV segments were more frequent in patients than in controls.

The CDR3 loop spans 16 amino acids. CDR1 and CDR2 from the germline V gene are MDHEN and SYDVKM. V lost 5 bases and J 5 bases, leaving 20 bases between the germline ends. A remark on this clonotype: Its antigen is still unknown.

Tagging with unique molecular identifiers was a feature of the TCR beta cDNA libraries. When roughly 0.9 to 10 million T cells were used, they gave about 550,000 cDNA molecules. MiXCR, applied by TCRdb to the PCR reads, yields one record per CDR3 protein. The sample has roughly 800,000 distinct CDR3 sequences, approximately 30% seen once. The clonotype originates from a girl between 10 and 17 years old with multiple sclerosis. The sequenced material came from blood. The chain employs TRBV28 and TRBJ2-3; D may be TRBD1 (7 bases). The CDR3 here is CASSQGGAARRDTQYF. The CDR3, as DNA: TGTGCCAGCAGTCAGGGGGGCGCCGCCAGAAGAGATACGCAGTATTTT.